Here is one T cell receptor beta chain with its context. No antigen is known for it. This entry comes from a study of vaccination effects on CD4 cells after COVID-19. The assay was immunoSEQ multiplex PCR, and TCRdb's table has in-frame clones only and misses some. The sample holds about 36,000 clones, approximately 78% seen once. Findings of the study overall: Predominantly, the post-vaccine spike-reactive clones of convalescents comprised new vaccine-induced clones. Convalescent patients were scarce, and early post-infection timepoints were absent.

CDR1 is SNHLY, CDR2 FYNNEI, per germline. Trimming stripped 2 bases from V and 4 bases from J, with 11 bases between. There are 15 residues in the CDR3. Antigen-specific CD4+ T cell clonotypes were called by their expansion after viral peptide-pool culture in ViraFEST. Having been cultured for ten to eleven days, the cells underwent CD4+ T cell isolation. The person acquired a PCR-confirmed SARS-CoV-2 infection between March and December 2020. Cultures had half their medium replaced with IL-2 medium on days 3 and 7. The sequencing here drew on CD4+ T cells from PBMCs cultured with HCoV-NL63 spike peptides, taken before COVID-19 vaccination. This TCR came from a human donor who had a prior SARS-CoV-2 infection. The chain employs TRBV2 and TRBJ1-4, with D perhaps matching TRBD1 (5 bases). CDR3 nucleotide sequence: TGTGCCAGCAGTGAATGGGGGACCGTTAATGAAAAACTGTTTTTT. Its translation: CASSEWGTVNEKLFF.